This TCR beta chain was sequenced in a study of cytomegalovirus exposure and HLA in healthy donors (dated by TCRdb to about 2017). With respect to the entire study: According to an earlier analysis of 587 of the donors, 200 million or so T cells yielded over 100 million unique TCR beta sequences and roughly 280 Gb of sequence data. Class I and class II HLA loci were covered by the typing at four-digit resolution. About five DR-DQ haplotypes were treated as single units for association and clustering because of strong linkage in the cohort. Besides the first cohort of approximately 710 subjects, a separate validation cohort made up of 95 to 150 different subjects was used. The study aimed to test whether signatures of past pathogen exposure could be identified by cataloging public T cell receptors. Among 300 to 500 genotyped donors of the cohort, an average of approximately 200,000 unique TCR beta nucleotide sequences was sequenced per donor, of which roughly 18% were non-productive. In a later analysis, previously published TCR beta repertoires from more than 500 donors were re-analyzed and high-resolution HLA genotyping was added so that TCR occurrence patterns could be studied. To predict cytomegalovirus infection status, the study brought together high-throughput TCR immunosequencing, statistical association of individual TCRs with disease status, and machine learning. In the later analysis, no new phenotypic data were used to find candidate immune exposures; instead, reliance was placed on TCR beta sequences and their occurrence across donors. Of the 300 to 500 genotyped donors, 75% to 85% were placed in the genetic ancestry cluster associated with self-reported Caucasian donors. All discovery cohort repertoires had been generated using a single sequencing platform. Alongside the repertoire data, information on donor age, sex, ethnicity and CMV serostatus was compiled. The T cell repertoires of 550 to 850 subjects were profiled by immunosequencing and related to cytomegalovirus serostatus. An earlier analysis of 587 of the donors applied high-throughput TCR beta sequencing to assess whether each TCR beta V gene segment acted as functional or pseudogenic. The number of typed donors differed by locus: about 629-630 for A, B, C, DRB1 and DQB1; approximately 520 for DQA1; some 610 for DPA1; and around 490 for DPB1. Roughly 300 gigabases of sequencing data and around 85 million unique TCR sequences made up an early release that covered 500 to 700 HLA-typed donors. In a later genetic analysis, genome-wide SNP genotypes for about 55% of the roughly 700 donors were used, and that subset was treated as a discovery cohort.

Broader findings and caveats from the paper: In an earlier analysis of 587 of the donors, most TCR beta V segments appeared in productive rearrangements about 87% or about 30% of the time, broadly matching IMGT annotations. For the cohort, immune exposure information was limited to CMV serostatus. At a false discovery rate of 0.05, a later analysis linked 16,000 or so TCR beta sequences to specific HLA alleles. Correlated functional status among segregating V segments might reflect linkage disequilibrium, but an unknown experimental factor could not be ruled out. According to a later analysis, parvovirus B19, influenza, CMV and Epstein-Barr virus appeared linked to several top co-occurrence clusters. This cohort had only TCR beta chains sequenced, and the lack of alpha or paired-chain data limited which features could be detected. In a later analysis, most CMV-associated TCR beta chains were found to appear HLA-restricted, with HLA associations seemingly driven largely by CMV exposure. Because counts were too low, 15 to 20 rarely observed V segments, including chromosome 9 orphons, were excluded from the earlier analysis of some 540 of the donors. Compared with equally common non-associated chains, HLA-associated TCR beta chains in a later analysis were more clonally expanded and had lower generation probabilities. A later analysis found that TCR association rates varied across HLA loci, with DRB1 alleles showing the most associated TCRs and HLA-C alleles the fewest. While some public TCRs were present in many individuals, most TCR sequences turned up only very rarely across donors. Because HLA typing was missing for some donors at each locus, association tests included only the typed subset. In both the original and validation cohorts, the classifier was reported to diagnose cytomegalovirus status with high specificity and sensitivity. The study listed 164 TCR beta chains as associated with cytomegalovirus. According to the authors, the approach could potentially be generalized to other disease states and immunological phenotypes. A few of the identified cytomegalovirus-associated TCR beta chains were confirmed in vitro to be specific for cytomegalovirus antigens. A cluster of highly shared sequence variants was judged likely to be a technical artifact of the sequencing pipeline. A further reported finding was that TCR beta sequences accurately predicted the HLA-A and HLA-B alleles for most subjects in the first cohort. Presence/absence analyses assumed roughly uniform sequencing depth across donors, an assumption that may not hold. Because the 87-base-pair reads could not distinguish some IMGT-functional V segments, including TRBV6-2 and TRBV6-3, those segments were excluded. When HLA alleles, especially DR and DQ, strongly co-occurred, attributing TCR associations to individual alleles was difficult. In a later genetic analysis, fewer N-insertions in productive TCRs were reported among donors in an Asian-associated ancestry cluster than the approximately 670-donor mean. V-gene and J-gene trimming of TCR beta chains was associated with a missense DCLRE1C variant in a later genetic analysis, and the association was replicated in an independent cohort.

This clone is a singleton in its sample. The target of this receptor is not known. Per-base quality was not reported, and no clone a single base away is much larger than it. Libraries were made using the immunoSEQ multiplex PCR assay. A mixture of 60 forward primers for TCR Vbeta segments and 13 reverse primers for TCR Jbeta segments was used in the multiplex PCR. A multiplex PCR assay on genomic DNA amplified the CDR3 region of rearranged TCR beta genes. The Illumina HiSeq System was used to sequence the amplified TCR beta libraries as 87-base-pair reads. In the source study's methods: In a later analysis, roughly 80 million unique TCR beta chains were counted across the roughly 610 repertoires, and roughly 11 million of these chains were shared by at least two donors. Raw reads were error-corrected and collapsed into unique sequences with a nearest-neighbor algorithm that merged closely related sequences to remove PCR and sequencing errors. To assign V, D and J gene segments, CDR3 sequences were aligned to IMGT reference sequences. For a sequence to be retained, at least a six-nucleotide match to both a V gene segment and a J gene segment was required. Rearrangements were classified as productive when the CDR3 lacked stop codons and remained in frame with V and J, and all other rearrangements were classified as non-productive. CDR3 was defined according to IMGT convention as the region running from the second conserved V-encoded cysteine to the conserved J-encoded phenylalanine. Sequences without an unambiguous match to a single V gene segment were excluded from the earlier analysis of almost 600 of the donors. In an earlier analysis of 450 to 700 of the donors, V segments were called functional above 56.7% productive rearrangements and were called segregating when the between-donor standard deviation exceeded 5%. A statistical classification framework was built for diagnosing cytomegalovirus status from the catalog of TCR beta chain sequences. In a later analysis, TCR nucleotide sequences were compared against IMGT/GENE-DB human TR gene sequences so that V and J genes could be assigned. In a later analysis, CDR3 sequences and most-parsimonious VDJ recombination scenarios were assigned using the TCRdist pipeline. In a later analysis, each TCR beta chain was defined by its CDR3 amino acid sequence together with its V-gene family, and reads lacking a unique V-gene family were excluded. In a later analysis, around 600 highly shared, low-generation-probability nucleotide sequences were removed to address suspected cross-contamination and a sequencing artifact. A later analysis calculated a clonal expansion index for each public chain from normalized within-repertoire ranks of inferred template counts. A later analysis computed generation probabilities with a VDJ recombination model fitted to out-of-frame rearrangements, and checked the results against IGoR. Hypergeometric tests were used in a later analysis to score TCR-TCR, TCR-HLA and TCR-CMV co-occurrence, with a repertoire-size bias correction applied to the TCR pairs. In a later analysis, false discovery rates were estimated by permuting HLA or CMV assignments 20 times. A later analysis grouped co-occurring TCRs with DBSCAN, adding TCRdist sequence similarity when clustering within HLA-allele-positive subsets. Repertoires with fewer than 30,000 or more than 120,000 public chains, plus five repertoires with anomalous nucleotide sharing, were excluded from co-occurrence clustering. TCRdb retrieved this table from immuneACCESS and kept in-frame rearrangements only. Not all clones are present; in checked studies, unresolved V genes account for under half, and no reason is known for the remainder. The DNA gave D and trimming, while V, J and clone size come from that table. A total of approximately 110,000 clones appear in this sample, roughly 80% of them only once. Together, the top ten hold less than 0.25% of the sample.

The cohort comprised several hundred healthy bone marrow donors. At the time of sampling, all cohort members were nominally healthy, though unrecorded immune exposures were likely present. The donor was CMV seronegative and belonged to the group of around 350 seronegative cohort members. A peripheral blood sample was collected from each donor, and TCR beta sequencing was performed on peripheral blood mononuclear cells. Genomic DNA extraction from the blood cell samples was performed with the Qiagen DNeasy Blood Extraction Kit. The junction shows trimming of 4 bases on V and 4 bases on J, and the gene matches do not reach 9 bases of it. The germline V gene yields MDHEN for CDR1 and SYDVKM for CDR2. The CDR3 sequence holds 16 residues, the cysteine and phenylalanine included. The only DNA kept is the CDR3, 48 bases in frame from the first base.

The chain joins TRBV28 to TRBJ2-3, with TRBD1 matching 9 junction bases. This TCR came from a man aged 45 to 65 in good health and CMV-seronegative. The sample consisted of PBMCs. The encoded CDR3 is CASSSSGTGYADTQYF. The sequenced DNA: TGTGCCAGCAGTTCCTCCGGGACAGGGTATGCAGATACGCAGTATTTT.